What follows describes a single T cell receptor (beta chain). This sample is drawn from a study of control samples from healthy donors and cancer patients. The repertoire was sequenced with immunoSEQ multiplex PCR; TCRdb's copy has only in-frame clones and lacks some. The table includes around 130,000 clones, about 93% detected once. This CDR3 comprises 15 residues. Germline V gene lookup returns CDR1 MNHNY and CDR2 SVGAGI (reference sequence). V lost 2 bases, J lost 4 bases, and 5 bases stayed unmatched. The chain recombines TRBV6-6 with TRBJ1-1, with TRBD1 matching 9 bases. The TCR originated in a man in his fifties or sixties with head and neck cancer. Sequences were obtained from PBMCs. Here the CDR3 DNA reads TGTGCCAGCAGTTACGGGACAGGGCAAGGCACTGAAGCTTTCTTT. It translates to CASSYGTGQGTEAFF.